One sample yielded the 3 T cell receptor beta chains listed below, sequenced in a study of T cells expressing NK-cell markers. From its re-call of the 5' RACE reads, TCRdb lists each CDR3 protein once, without DNA. This sample's table has about 550,000 distinct CDR3 sequences. The sample comprised blood T cells: a sorted CD56 or NKG2C T cell subset, CD4+ or CD8+ T cells, or bulk PBMC T cells (not recorded which). Receptors originate from a man between 18 and 29 years old in good health.

The chain has TRBV29-1 and TRBJ2-6. The germline CDR1 and CDR2 sequences are SQVTM and ANQGSEA. The CDR3 contains 14 residues. CDR3 loop: CSVEEMTGANVLTF. The full variable domain, in which reference TRBV29-1 and TRBJ2-6 provide the parts outside the CDR3, is SAVISQKPSRDICQRGTSLTIQCQVDSQVTMMFWYRQQPGQSLTLIATANQGSEATYESGFVIDKFPISRPNLTFSTLTVSNMSPEDSSIYLCSVEEMTGANVLTFGAGSRLTVL.

The rearrangement joins TRBV6-1 to TRBJ1-1; with no DNA, the TCRdb D assignment of TRBD1 cannot be verified. From germline, CDR1 is MNHNS and CDR2 SASEGT. This CDR3 region has 14 residues. This chain's CDR3 is CASSPRDREGEAFF.

The chain links TRBV12-3 or TRBV12-4 to TRBJ2-7; TCRdb outputs TRBD2, but without DNA this stays unchecked. The length of the CDR3 is 17 residues. CDR3 loop: CASSLGLAGGRAYEQYF.